This paragraph reports one T cell receptor beta chain. The record originates from a study of OX40 agonist ivuxolimab in advanced cancers. The germline V gene encodes CDR1 SGHRS and CDR2 YFSETQ. The CDR3 covers 16 residues. V lost 4 bases, J lost 8 bases, and 12 bases stayed unmatched. Method: immunoSEQ multiplex PCR; TCRdb's copy keeps in-frame clones and lacks some. The sample shows around 62,000 clones, roughly nine tenths of them seen only once. The sample in question was CD4+ or CD8+ T cells sorted from blood, obtained in a trial of the OX40 agonist ivuxolimab. V and J are TRBV5-1 and TRBJ2-3, with 11 bases matching TRBD2. This TCR was sampled from an adult with an advanced solid tumor such as melanoma, head and neck, liver or kidney cancer. CDR3 loop: CASSPTLAGGPRTQYF. DNA of the CDR3: TGCGCCAGCAGCCCCACCTTAGCGGGAGGGCCCCGTACGCAGTATTTT.